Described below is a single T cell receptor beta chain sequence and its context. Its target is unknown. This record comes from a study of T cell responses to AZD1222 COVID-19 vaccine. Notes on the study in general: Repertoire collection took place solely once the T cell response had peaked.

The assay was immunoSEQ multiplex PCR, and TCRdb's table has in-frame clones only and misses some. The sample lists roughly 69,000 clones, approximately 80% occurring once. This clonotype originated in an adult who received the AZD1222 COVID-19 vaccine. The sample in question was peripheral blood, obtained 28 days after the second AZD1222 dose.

The CDR3 is CATNTGTVVSYEQYF. DNA of the CDR3: TGTGCCACGAATACCGGGACAGTCGTTTCCTACGAGCAGTACTTC. The chain couples TRBV6-6 to TRBJ2-7, with 7 bases lining up with TRBD1. Germline CDR1 MNHNY, CDR2 SVGAGI (reference sequence). The CDR3 sequence is 15 residues long. Trimming removed 10 bases from V and 1 base from J; junction bases left unmatched: 13.